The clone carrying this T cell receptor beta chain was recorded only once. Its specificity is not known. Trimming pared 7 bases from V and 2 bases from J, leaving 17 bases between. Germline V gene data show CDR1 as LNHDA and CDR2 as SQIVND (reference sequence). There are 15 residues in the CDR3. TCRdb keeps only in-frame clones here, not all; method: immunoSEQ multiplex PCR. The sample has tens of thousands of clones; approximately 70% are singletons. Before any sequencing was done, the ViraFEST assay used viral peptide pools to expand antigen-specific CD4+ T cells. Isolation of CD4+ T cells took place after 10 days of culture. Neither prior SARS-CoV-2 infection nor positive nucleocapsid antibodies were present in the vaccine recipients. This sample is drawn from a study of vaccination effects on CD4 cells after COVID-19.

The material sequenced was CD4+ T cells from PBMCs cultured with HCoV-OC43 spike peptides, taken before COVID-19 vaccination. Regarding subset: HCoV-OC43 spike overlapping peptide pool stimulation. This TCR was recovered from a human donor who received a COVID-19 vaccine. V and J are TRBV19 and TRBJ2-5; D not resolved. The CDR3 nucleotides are TGTGCCAGTAACGAGAGGAAGGGTGGGCAAGAGACCCAGTACTTC. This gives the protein CASNERKGGQETQYF.